The present entry profiles one T cell receptor (beta chain) with its context. Its target is not known. A much more abundant neighbour one base away suggests this may be a read error. V shed 7 bases and J shed 1 base, with 21 bases lying between them. Germline lookup yields CDR1 ENHRY and CDR2 SYGVKD. The CDR3 covers 17 residues. This specimen belongs to a study of tumor and adjacent non-tumor tissue in lung cancer. Study observations and caveats: Compared with tumor, normal lung showed significantly lower TCR diversity. In normal lung, the top 100 clones were significantly more dominant than in tumor.

RNA was extracted from bulk tissue without any cell sorting. This non-tumor lung sample came from over 3 cm beyond the tumor edge. Newly diagnosed lung cancer patients had thoracic surgery in China, August–late 2014, without prior chemotherapy. TCRbeta libraries were built with three rounds of nested PCR, modified from ARM-PCR. TCRdb redid the calling of the multiplex PCR reads with MiXCR, one entry per CDR3 protein. Of 75,000 to 90,000 distinct CDR3 sequences detected, around 82% appear once; the ten largest clones hold 20% to 25%. This chain connects TRBV10-3 to TRBJ2-3; possibly TRBD2 for D (6 bases). Sequences were obtained from distant non-tumor lung tissue. This TCR was sampled from a woman aged 50 to 60 with non-small cell lung cancer. This CDR3 is CAINAPRGSGGTDTQYF. CDR3 DNA sequence: TGTGCCATCAACGCCCCGCGGGGTAGCGGAGGCACAGATACGCAGTATTTT.